The subject of this entry is one TCR beta chain. This sample is drawn from a study of control samples from healthy donors and cancer patients. TCRdb keeps only in-frame clones here, not all; method: immunoSEQ multiplex PCR. The repertoire holds around 120,000 clones, 87% seen once, with 2.5% to 3.5% in the top ten. V was clipped by 4 bases and J by 8 bases; unmatched bases: 10. The CDR3 totals 16 residues. The germline V gene has CDR1 MNHEY and CDR2 SVGAGI. This receptor was taken from a man in his 60s in good health. The sequencing input was blood. The chain couples TRBV6-5 to TRBJ2-2; the match to TRBD1 covers 10 bases. Here the CDR3 reads CASSFKTDRGTGELFF. In DNA, the CDR3 is TGTGCCAGCAGTTTCAAAACGGACAGGGGGACGGGGGAGCTGTTTTTT.